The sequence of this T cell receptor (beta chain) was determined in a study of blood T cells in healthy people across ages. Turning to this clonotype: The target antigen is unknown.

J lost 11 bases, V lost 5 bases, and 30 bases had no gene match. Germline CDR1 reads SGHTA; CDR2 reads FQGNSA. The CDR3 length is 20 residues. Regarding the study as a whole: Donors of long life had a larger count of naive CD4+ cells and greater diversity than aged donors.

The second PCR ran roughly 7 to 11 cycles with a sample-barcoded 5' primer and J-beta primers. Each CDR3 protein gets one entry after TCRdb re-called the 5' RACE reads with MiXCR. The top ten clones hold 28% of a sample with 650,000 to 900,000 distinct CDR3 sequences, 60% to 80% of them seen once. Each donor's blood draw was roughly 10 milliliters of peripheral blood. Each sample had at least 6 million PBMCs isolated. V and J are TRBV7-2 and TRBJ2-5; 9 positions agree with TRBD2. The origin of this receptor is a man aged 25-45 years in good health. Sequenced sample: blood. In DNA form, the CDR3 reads TGTGCCAGCAGCCCCATGATCCTAGCGGGGCGTCGGCAGAATAACAATGAGCAGTACTTC. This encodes CASSPMILAGRRQNNNEQYF.